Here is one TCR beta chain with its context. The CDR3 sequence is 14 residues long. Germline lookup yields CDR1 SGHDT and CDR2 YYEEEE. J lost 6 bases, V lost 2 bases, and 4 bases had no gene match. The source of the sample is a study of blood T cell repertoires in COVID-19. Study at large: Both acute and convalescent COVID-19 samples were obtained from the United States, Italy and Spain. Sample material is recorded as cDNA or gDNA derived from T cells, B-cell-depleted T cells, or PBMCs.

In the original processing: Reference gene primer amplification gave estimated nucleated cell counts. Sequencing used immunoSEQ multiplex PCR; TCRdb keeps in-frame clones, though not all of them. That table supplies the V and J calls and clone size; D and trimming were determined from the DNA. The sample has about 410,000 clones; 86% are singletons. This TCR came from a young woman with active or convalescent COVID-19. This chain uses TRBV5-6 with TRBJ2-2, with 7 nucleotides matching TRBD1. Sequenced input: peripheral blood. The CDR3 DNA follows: TGTGCCAGCAGCTTAGATCAGGGGGCCGGGGAGCTGTTTTTT. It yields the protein CASSLDQGAGELFF.